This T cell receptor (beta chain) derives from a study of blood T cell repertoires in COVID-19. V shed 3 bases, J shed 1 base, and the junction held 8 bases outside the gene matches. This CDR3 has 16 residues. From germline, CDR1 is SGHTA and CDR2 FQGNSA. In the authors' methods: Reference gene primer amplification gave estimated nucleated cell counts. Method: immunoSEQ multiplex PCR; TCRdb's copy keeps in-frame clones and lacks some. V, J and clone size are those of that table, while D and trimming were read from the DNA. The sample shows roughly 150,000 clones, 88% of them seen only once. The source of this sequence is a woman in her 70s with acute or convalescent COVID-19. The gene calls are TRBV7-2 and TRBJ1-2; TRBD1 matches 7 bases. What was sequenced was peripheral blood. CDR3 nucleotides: TGTGCCAGCAGCTTGGCGACAGGGCCCGTTAACTATGGCTACACCTTC. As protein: CASSLATGPVNYGYTF.